The 14 T cell receptor beta chains below were found in one sample sequenced in a study of cytomegalovirus exposure and HLA in healthy donors. The PCR ran on 60 Vbeta and 13 Jbeta primers. The method was immunoSEQ multiplex PCR; TCRdb's version includes in-frame clones alone and lacks a portion of them. The sample's table shows some 200,000 clones. The source material was PBMCs. The receptors were gathered from a girl aged 2-15 years in good health and CMV-seropositive.

The rearrangement uses TRBV6-4 and TRBJ2-3, with 9 bases lining up with TRBD2. Germline CDR1 MRHNA, CDR2 SNTAGT. Trimming took 3 bases from V and 1 from J; bases not matched to a gene: 5. The CDR3 has 16 residues. The CDR3 DNA reads TGTGCCAGCAGTGAAGTGATAGCGGGAGGCACAGATACGCAGTATTTT. The encoded protein is CASSEVIAGGTDTQYF.

The J gene is TRBJ1-1, the V gene TRBV27; D might be TRBD1 (6 bases). The CDR3 covers 15 residues. Germline V gene sequence: CDR1 MNHEY, CDR2 SMNVEV (reference sequence). V dropped 2 bases and J dropped 0 bases, with 10 bases sitting between them. The CDR3 region is CASSLRTDMNTEAFF. CDR3 DNA: TGTGCCAGCAGTTTACGGACAGATATGAACACTGAAGCTTTCTTT.

The V call is TRBV6-5, the J call TRBJ1-2; the D gene is possibly TRBD1 (5 bases). Germline loops: CDR1 MNHEY, CDR2 SVGAGI. CDR3 length: 15 residues. The V end was cut by 5 bases, the J end by 7 bases, with 20 bases between. The CDR3 DNA reads as TGTGCCAGCAGTCCGCTGAGTGGGGGGAGTGGTGGCTACACCTTC. Amino acids: CASSPLSGGSGGYTF.

The chain uses TRBV29-1 and TRBJ1-1; TRBD1 might be the D (6 bases). From germline, CDR1 is SQVTM and CDR2 ANQGSEA. This CDR3 contains 13 residues. V dropped 7 bases and J dropped 1 base, with 13 bases sitting between them. This CDR3 is CSAIKQGNTEAFF. In nucleotides, the CDR3 is TGCAGCGCAATAAAACAGGGGAACACTGAAGCTTTCTTT.

J is TRBJ2-5 and V is TRBV7-2, with TRBD2 as a possible D gene (5 bases). The germline gives CDR1 SGHTA, CDR2 FQGNSA. The length of the CDR3 is 13 residues. V lost 4 bases and J 3 bases, leaving 9 bases between the germline ends. CDR3 sequence reads: CASSSLAEETQYF. For the CDR3, the DNA is TGTGCCAGCAGCTCCCTAGCTGAAGAGACCCAGTACTTC.

The chain couples TRBV11-3 to TRBJ2-1, with TRBD1 identical over 8 bases. Trimming removed 4 bases from V and 7 bases from J; junction bases left unmatched: 6. The CDR3 consists of 14 residues. The germline CDR1 and CDR2 sequences are SGHNT and YENEEA. CDR3 DNA sequence: TGTGCCAGCAGCTGGGGACAGGCAGCAAATGAGCAGTTCTTC. Translation: CASSWGQAANEQFF.

This chain joins TRBV7-2 and TRBJ2-7, with TRBD1 as a possible D gene (5 bases). This CDR3 is built from 15 residues. Trimming took off 5 bases at V and 4 bases at J, with 18 bases between the two ends. Germline lookup yields CDR1 SGHTA and CDR2 FQGNSA. CDR3 coding DNA: TGTGCCAGCAGCCCAACCGCAGGGTATTGGTACGAGCAGTACTTC. This gives the protein CASSPTAGYWYEQYF.

The J gene is TRBJ2-7, the V gene TRBV28; D is possibly TRBD2 (6 bases). CDR1 and CDR2 from the germline V gene are MDHEN and SYDVKM. The CDR3 is 13 amino acids. Trimming shortened V by 2 bases and J by 6 bases, and 11 bases separated the two germline ends. Here the CDR3 DNA reads TGTGCCAGCAGTTTAGCGGGGCTTCCCGAGCAGTACTTC. Amino acids: CASSLAGLPEQYF.

The rearrangement links TRBV15 to TRBJ1-2; D possibly corresponds to TRBD1 (6 bases). V was pared by 0 bases and J by 8 bases, with 13 bases between. CDR1 LNHNV and CDR2 YYDKDF come from the germline V gene (reference sequence). The CDR3 sequence is 14 residues long. The CDR3 DNA follows: TGTGCCACCAGCAGAGATTCACAGGGAAACGGCTACACCTTC. It is translated as CATSRDSQGNGYTF.

V gene TRBV7-8 combines with J gene TRBJ1-1; 8 bases agree with TRBD1. The germline V gene has CDR1 SGHVS and CDR2 FQNEAQ. The V and J ends lost 5 bases and 0 bases, in that order; junction bases with no gene match: 5. The CDR3 has 15 residues. CDR3 DNA sequence: TGTGCCAGCAGCACACACAGGGGGTTGAACACTGAAGCTTTCTTT. Translated, it gives CASSTHRGLNTEAFF.

The rearrangement uses TRBV5-1 and TRBJ2-1, with 9 bases matching TRBD1. J was trimmed by 5 bases and V by 1 base; bases with no gene match: 10. From germline, CDR1 is SGHRS and CDR2 YFSETQ. The CDR3 has 17 residues. The CDR3 sequence is CASSLPRMDRGDNEQFF. For the CDR3, the DNA is TGCGCCAGCAGCTTGCCTCGCATGGACAGGGGAGACAATGAGCAGTTCTTC.

The V call is TRBV28, the J call TRBJ2-5; 9 nucleotides align to TRBD1. Germline V gives CDR1 MDHEN, CDR2 SYDVKM. The CDR3 consists of 17 residues. With 4 bases clipped from V and 4 bases from J, the junction kept 13 bases outside the gene matches. CDR3 bases: TGTGCCAGCAGTTACAGGGGGCGAGGGGGGCTCAGAGAGACCCAGTACTTC. It encodes CASSYRGRGGLRETQYF.

This chain uses TRBV2 with TRBJ1-2; TRBD1 aligns across 7 bases. Germline V CDR1 and CDR2: SNHLY, FYNNEI. CDR3 length equals 17 residues. The junction had 16 bases not matched to a gene; V was cut back by 5 bases and J by 4 bases. The CDR3 is CASSFIAQGVTFYGYTF. CDR3 bases: TGTGCCAGCAGTTTCATAGCCCAGGGGGTGACCTTCTATGGCTACACCTTC.

The gene calls are TRBV5-1 and TRBJ2-3; 11 bases fit TRBD2. CDR3 length equals 17 residues. Germline V lookup: CDR1 SGHRS, CDR2 YFSETQ. J gave up 4 bases and V 4 bases, and 11 bases lay outside the gene matches. The DNA for the CDR3 is TGCGCCAGCAGCAGAATAGCGGGAGGGCTTCGGGCAGATACGCAGTATTTT. This codes for CASSRIAGGLRADTQYF.